A single sample gave rise to the 15 T cell receptor beta chains below, sequenced in a study of shared clonotypes between healthy human individuals. Data came from immunoSEQ multiplex PCR; TCRdb stores just in-frame clones and leaves some out. The sample lists approximately 2.4 million clones; 95% were seen once. Sample: naive CD4+ T cells sorted from blood. Regarding subset: CD45RA+ positively selected. The receptor set was obtained from a man between 18 and 35 years old in good health.

The chain links TRBV7-2 to TRBJ2-7, with 7 bases identical to TRBD1. Germline trimming cut 3 bases from V and 5 bases from J; bases unmatched to any gene: 7. CDR1 is SGHTA, CDR2 FQGNSA, per germline. The CDR3 sequence is 14 residues long. CDR3 amino acids: CASSLRQGSNEQYF. CDR3 sequence (DNA): TGTGCCAGCAGCTTGAGACAGGGATCCAACGAGCAGTACTTC.

The CDR3 sequence: CASSSPGEQYF. DNA of the CDR3: TGTGCCAGCAGTTCCCCGGGCGAGCAGTACTTC. The gene calls are TRBV19 and TRBJ2-7; D is unclear. Germline CDR1 and CDR2: LNHDA and SQIVND (reference sequence). The CDR3 is 11 residues long. The germline V and J ends were trimmed by 9 bases and 6 bases, with 12 bases remaining between them.

The V and J genes are TRBV6-6 and TRBJ2-1; TRBD1 might be the D (6 bases). This CDR3 has 13 residues. V dropped 8 bases and J dropped 1 base, with 9 bases sitting between them. From germline, CDR1 is MNHNY and CDR2 SVGAGI (reference sequence). The DNA for the CDR3 is TGTGCCAGCCGGGACACTTCCTACAATGAGCAGTTCTTC. It is translated as CASRDTSYNEQFF.

The chain is built from TRBV2 and TRBJ1-6; 7 positions match TRBD1. The CDR3 is 15 residues long. Germline V gives CDR1 SNHLY, CDR2 FYNNEI. J lost 4 bases, V lost 4 bases, and 4 bases had no gene match. In DNA, the CDR3 is TGTGCCAGCAGTGGACAGGGAGAATATAATTCACCCCTCCACTTT. Protein sequence: CASSGQGEYNSPLHF.

CDR3: CASSLAPGRSVETQYF. DNA of the CDR3: TGTGCCAGCAGCTTAGCACCGGGGCGGAGTGTCGAGACCCAGTACTTC. V usage is TRBV7-2 and J usage is TRBJ2-5; D may match TRBD1 or TRBD2 (5 bases each). With 0 bases removed from V and 5 bases from J, the gap between germline ends came to 16 bases. Per the germline V gene, CDR1 is SGHTA and CDR2 is FQGNSA. The CDR3 runs to 16 residues.

The chain joins TRBV6-6 to TRBJ1-2; D is ambiguous. Germline-derived CDR1 and CDR2 are MNHNY and SVGAGI (reference sequence). V was pared by 6 bases and J by 2 bases, with 13 bases between. The CDR3 runs 14 residues. The CDR3 DNA follows: TGTGCCAGCAGCTCCTTAGTCGGGAACTATGGCTACACCTTC. Translating it yields CASSSLVGNYGYTF.

Concerning this clone itself: Other DNA sequences of this sample code for an identical CDR3. The rearrangement uses TRBV5-4 and TRBJ1-1; TRBD1 matches 7 bases. This CDR3 is built from 13 residues. J gave up 3 bases and V 3 bases, and 2 bases lay outside the gene matches. Looked up from germline, CDR1 is SGHNT and CDR2 is YYREEE (reference sequence). CDR3 sequence reads: CASSWDRHTEAFF. The CDR3 nucleotides read TGTGCCAGCAGCTGGGACAGACACACTGAAGCTTTCTTT.

The rearrangement links TRBV30 to TRBJ1-2; the match to TRBD1 covers 8 bases. The CDR3 consists of 13 residues. Germline V gene data show CDR1 as GTSNPN and CDR2 as SVGIG (reference sequence). V was pared by 4 bases and J by 3 bases, with 4 bases of the junction left unmatched. CDR3 coding DNA: TGTGCCTGGACAGGGGGCTACGACTATGGCTACACCTTC. Translated: CAWTGGYDYGYTF.

The chain has TRBV28 and TRBJ1-4; no definite D call. The CDR3 sequence is 13 residues long. From germline, CDR1 is MDHEN and CDR2 SYDVKM. The V end was cut by 5 bases, the J end by 10 bases, with 14 bases between. CDR3 loop: CASSIDVWGKLFF. The CDR3 region has the DNA TGTGCCAGCAGTATTGATGTCTGGGGAAAACTGTTTTTT.

This clone has more than one count but fewer than ten. The chain has TRBV6-1 and TRBJ1-5; 7 positions match TRBD1. The CDR3 spans 15 residues. Germline V gene lookup returns CDR1 MNHNS and CDR2 SASEGT. With 4 bases clipped from V and 2 bases from J, the junction kept 5 bases outside the gene matches. This CDR3 is CASSVGGTGNQPQHF. Written as DNA, the CDR3 is TGTGCCAGCAGTGTAGGAGGGACAGGCAATCAGCCCCAGCATTTT.

The chain is built from TRBV5-4 and TRBJ1-4; 8 nucleotides agree with TRBD1. Germline-derived CDR1 and CDR2 are SGHNT and YYREEE (reference sequence). This CDR3 region has 15 residues. V was pared by 2 bases and J by 9 bases, with 9 bases of the junction left unmatched. CDR3 protein: CASSFGQGALQKLFF. CDR3 nucleotide sequence: TGTGCCAGCAGCTTCGGGCAGGGGGCACTACAAAAACTGTTTTTT.

The V gene is TRBV7-9, the J gene TRBJ2-2; no clear D gene. Germline V lookup: CDR1 SEHNR, CDR2 FQNEAQ (reference sequence). Trimming shortened V by 3 bases and J by 6 bases, and 8 bases separated the two germline ends. This CDR3 spans 13 amino acids. DNA of the CDR3: TGTGCCAGCAGCTTGGGAACCGCCGGGGAGCTGTTTTTT. The encoded protein is CASSLGTAGELFF.

The chain uses TRBV19 and TRBJ2-1; TRBD2 matches at 9 bases. The CDR3 length is 13 residues. The ends lost 6 bases at V and 6 bases at J; junction bases unmatched: 3. The germline V gene has CDR1 LNHDA and CDR2 SQIVND (reference sequence). This CDR3 is CASRNSGSNEQFF. The CDR3 DNA is TGTGCCAGTAGGAATAGCGGGAGCAATGAGCAGTTCTTC.

V is TRBV10-2 and J is TRBJ1-2; weak D call: TRBD1 (5 bases). Trimming pared 2 bases from V and 0 bases from J, leaving 10 bases between. CDR3 length: 15 residues. The V gene's germline CDR1 is WSHSY and CDR2 SAAADI. The CDR3 loop reads CASSEDSLSNYGYTF. The CDR3 bases are TGCGCCAGCAGTGAGGACAGCCTATCTAACTATGGCTACACCTTC.

CDR3 sequence reads: CASSESWGLIGGYTF. As DNA, the CDR3 is TGTGCCAGCAGTGAAAGTTGGGGGCTTATCGGTGGCTACACCTTC. This sequence joins TRBV2 and TRBJ1-2; TRBD1 is a possible D gene (6 bases). CDR3 length equals 15 residues. V was clipped by 2 bases and J by 7 bases, with 17 bases between them. CDR1 is SNHLY, CDR2 FYNNEI, per germline.